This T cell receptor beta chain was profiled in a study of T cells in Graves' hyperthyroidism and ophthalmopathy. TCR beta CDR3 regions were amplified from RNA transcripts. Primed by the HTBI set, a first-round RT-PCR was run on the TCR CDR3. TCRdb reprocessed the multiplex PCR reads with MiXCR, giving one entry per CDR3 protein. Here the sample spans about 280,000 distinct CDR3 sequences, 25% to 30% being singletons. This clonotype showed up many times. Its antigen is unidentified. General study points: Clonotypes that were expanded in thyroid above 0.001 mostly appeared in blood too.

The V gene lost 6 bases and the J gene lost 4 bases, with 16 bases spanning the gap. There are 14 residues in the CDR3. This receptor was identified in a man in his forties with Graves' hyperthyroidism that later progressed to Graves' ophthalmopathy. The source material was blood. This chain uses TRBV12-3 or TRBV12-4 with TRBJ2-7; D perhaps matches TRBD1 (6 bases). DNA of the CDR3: TGTGCCAGCAGCTCAACAGGGCTGGGGTACGAGCAGTACTTC. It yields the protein CASSSTGLGYEQYF.